What follows are 8 T cell receptor beta chains derived from one specimen sequenced in a study of OX40 agonist ivuxolimab in advanced cancers. Using immunoSEQ multiplex PCR, the repertoire was profiled, and TCRdb retains in-frame clones only, with some absent. The repertoire consists of roughly 150,000 clones, with approximately 94% occurring once and the leading ten covering around 0.28%. This material consisted of CD4+ or CD8+ T cells sorted from blood, taken in a trial of the OX40 agonist ivuxolimab. The receptors were gathered from an adult with an advanced solid tumor such as melanoma, head and neck, liver or kidney cancer.

J is TRBJ2-7 and V is TRBV4-2; 9 nucleotides line up with TRBD2. V lost 0 bases and J lost 2; bases outside the gene matches: 8. The CDR3 consists of 17 residues. Germline loops: CDR1 LGHNA, CDR2 YNFKEQ. This CDR3 reads CASSQEVGASGAYEQYF. The DNA for the CDR3 is TGTGCCAGCAGCCAAGAAGTCGGGGCTAGCGGGGCCTACGAGCAGTACTTC.

The chain has TRBV28 and TRBJ1-4; 7 positions agree with TRBD1. CDR3 size: 14 residues. The junction had 7 bases not matched to a gene; V was cut back by 6 bases and J by 6 bases. CDR1 MDHEN and CDR2 SYDVKM come from the germline V gene. Written as DNA, the CDR3 is TGTGCCAGCAGCTCCCGGGACAGCTATGAAAAACTGTTTTTT. It specifies CASSSRDSYEKLFF.

CDR3 loop: CASSPALGGRGTDTQYF. Here the CDR3 DNA reads TGTGCCAGCAGCCCCGCCTTGGGGGGGAGGGGCACAGATACGCAGTATTTT. V usage is TRBV9 and J usage is TRBJ2-3; 7 bases align to TRBD2. CDR1 is SGDLS, CDR2 YYNGEE, per germline. With 4 bases clipped from V and 1 base from J, the junction kept 12 bases outside the gene matches. The CDR3 consists of 17 residues.

This clone appeared a single time. The chain employs TRBV2 and TRBJ2-7, with unresolved D. Trimming removed 8 bases from V and 4 bases from J, with 15 bases in between. This CDR3 has 13 residues. Germline V CDR1 and CDR2: SNHLY, FYNNEI. CDR3 residues: CASQKRVQYEQYF. The CDR3 nucleotides are TGTGCCAGCCAGAAACGGGTCCAGTACGAGCAGTACTTC.

The rearrangement uses TRBV19 and TRBJ1-6; D remains ambiguous. V lost 6 bases and J 5 bases, leaving 8 bases between the germline ends. This CDR3 region has 13 residues. Germline CDR1 is LNHDA and CDR2 is SQIVND (reference sequence). This CDR3 reads CASRSHDNSPLHF. CDR3 coding DNA: TGTGCCAGTAGGTCCCACGATAATTCACCCCTCCACTTT.

This chain links TRBV7-8 with TRBJ2-2; the D is unclear. CDR1 is SGHVS, CDR2 FQNEAQ, per germline. V was clipped by 1 base and J by 1 base, with 4 bases between them. This CDR3 is built from 14 residues. CDR3 amino acids: CASSLVRNTGELFF. The CDR3 DNA sequence: TGTGCCAGCAGCTTAGTGCGGAACACCGGGGAGCTGTTTTTT.

This rearrangement joins TRBV5-1 to TRBJ2-5; 8 bases match TRBD1. This CDR3 comprises 14 residues. V trimming: 5 bases; J trimming: 2 bases; junction bases outside the gene matches: 5. Germline lookup yields CDR1 SGHRS and CDR2 YFSETQ. CDR3 region: CASRVGQAQETQYF. In nucleotides, the CDR3 is TGCGCCAGCAGGGTGGGACAGGCGCAAGAGACCCAGTACTTC.

The chain couples TRBV19 to TRBJ1-5; 10 nucleotides agree with TRBD1. V dropped 7 bases and J dropped 0; count of bases not matched to a gene: 9. CDR1 and CDR2 from the germline V gene are LNHDA and SQIVND (reference sequence). The CDR3 is 17 amino acids. DNA of the CDR3: TGTGCCAGTACTGGGACAGGGGTCTTATATAGCAATCAGCCCCAGCATTTT. Residues: CASTGTGVLYSNQPQHF. The full variable domain, in which reference TRBV19 and TRBJ1-5 provide the parts outside the CDR3, is DGGITQSPKYLFRKEGQNVTLSCEQNLNHDAMYWYRQDPGQGLRLIYYSQIVNDFQKGDIAEGYSVSREKKESFPLTVTSAQKNPTAFYLCASTGTGVLYSNQPQHFGDGTRLSIL.